This T cell receptor beta chain originates from a study of a mutant IDH1 vaccine in newly diagnosed glioma. Overall study context: Patients began vaccination 4-6 weeks after radiotherapy alone, or with temozolomide cycles.

As for time point: week 23, last vaccination. Vaccination comprised doses that each held 300 ug of mutant IDH1 20-mer peptide, plus topical imiquimod. The repertoire was sequenced with immunoSEQ multiplex PCR; TCRdb's copy has only in-frame clones and lacks some. The repertoire holds tens of thousands of clones, with 84% as singletons. Per germline, CDR1 SGHTA and CDR2 FQGNSA. CDR3 size: 15 residues. V shed 4 bases and J 4 bases; nucleotides not matched to a gene: 8. A remark on this clone: The antigen remains unidentified.

This TCR was recovered from a man in his late teens or twenties with glioma. The specimen comprised PBMCs, sampled from a glioma patient whose treatment included an IDH1 peptide vaccine. The chain uses TRBV7-2 and TRBJ1-2; 8 bases fit TRBD1. This chain's CDR3 is CASSSDRALRYGYTF. The CDR3 nucleotides read TGTGCCAGCAGCTCGGACAGGGCCCTACGCTATGGCTACACCTTC. The whole variable domain, filled in from reference TRBV7-2 and TRBJ1-2, reads GAGVSQSPSNKVTEKGKDVELRCDPISGHTALYWYRQSLGQGLEFLIYFQGNSAPDKSGLPSDRFSAERTGGSVSTLTIQRTQQEDSAVYLCASSSDRALRYGYTFGSGTRLTVV.